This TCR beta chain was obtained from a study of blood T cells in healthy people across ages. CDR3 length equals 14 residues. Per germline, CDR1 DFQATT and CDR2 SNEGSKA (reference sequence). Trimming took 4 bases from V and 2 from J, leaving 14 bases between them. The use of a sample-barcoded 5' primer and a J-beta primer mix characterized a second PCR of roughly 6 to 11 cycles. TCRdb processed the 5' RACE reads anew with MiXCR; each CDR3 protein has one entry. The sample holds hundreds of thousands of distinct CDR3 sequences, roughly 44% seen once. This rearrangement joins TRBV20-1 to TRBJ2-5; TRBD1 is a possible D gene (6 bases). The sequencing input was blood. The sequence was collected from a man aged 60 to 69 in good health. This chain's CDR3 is CSAIAGQIQETQYF. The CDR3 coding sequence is TGCAGTGCTATCGCCGGACAGATTCAAGAGACCCAGTACTTC.